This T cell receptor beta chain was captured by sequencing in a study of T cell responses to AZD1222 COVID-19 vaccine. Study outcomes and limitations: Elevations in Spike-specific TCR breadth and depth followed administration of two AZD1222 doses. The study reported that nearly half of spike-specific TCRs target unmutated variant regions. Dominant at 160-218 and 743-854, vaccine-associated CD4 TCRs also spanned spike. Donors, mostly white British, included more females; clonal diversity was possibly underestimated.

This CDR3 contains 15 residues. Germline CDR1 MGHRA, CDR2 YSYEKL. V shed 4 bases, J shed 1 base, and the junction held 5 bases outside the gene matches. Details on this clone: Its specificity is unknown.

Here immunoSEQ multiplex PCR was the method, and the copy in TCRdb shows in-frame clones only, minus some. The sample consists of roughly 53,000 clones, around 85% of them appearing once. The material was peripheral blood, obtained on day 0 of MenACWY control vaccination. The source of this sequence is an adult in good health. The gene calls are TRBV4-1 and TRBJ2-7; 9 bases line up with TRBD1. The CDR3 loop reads CASSLTGTGSYEQYF. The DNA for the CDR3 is TGCGCCAGCAGCCTGACCGGGACAGGGTCCTACGAGCAGTACTTC.